This TCR beta chain was sequenced for a study of shared clonotypes between healthy human individuals. Naive CD8 populations comprised CD45RO-negative cells positively selected for CCR7, excluding terminally differentiated effector memory CD45RA+ cells. In the case of this clone: What it recognizes is unknown.

Authors' analysis steps: Sequence data from immunoSEQ were junction-only and lacked quality scores; consequently, filtering differed. TCRdb's table, derived via immunoSEQ multiplex PCR, lists solely in-frame clones and lacks some. The DNA was the basis for D and trimming; V, J and clone size are from that table. The sample yields about 2 million clones, about 94% seen once. Study-level results: The expectation was that sequencing depth would affect clonotype sharing among donors. Researchers found naive subsets generally carried larger estimated richness than memory subsets.

CDR1 is SGHTA, CDR2 FQGNSA, per germline. V was clipped by 6 bases and J by 0 bases; unmatched bases: 9. The CDR3 runs to 16 residues. The sample was naive CD8+ T cells sorted from blood. The source of this sequence is a man younger than 30 in good health. This chain joins TRBV7-2 and TRBJ1-1, with TRBD1 matching 8 bases. The CDR3 DNA reads as TGTGCCAGCAGGGCTTGGACAGGGTCCATGAACACTGAAGCTTTCTTT. Translation gives CASRAWTGSMNTEAFF.